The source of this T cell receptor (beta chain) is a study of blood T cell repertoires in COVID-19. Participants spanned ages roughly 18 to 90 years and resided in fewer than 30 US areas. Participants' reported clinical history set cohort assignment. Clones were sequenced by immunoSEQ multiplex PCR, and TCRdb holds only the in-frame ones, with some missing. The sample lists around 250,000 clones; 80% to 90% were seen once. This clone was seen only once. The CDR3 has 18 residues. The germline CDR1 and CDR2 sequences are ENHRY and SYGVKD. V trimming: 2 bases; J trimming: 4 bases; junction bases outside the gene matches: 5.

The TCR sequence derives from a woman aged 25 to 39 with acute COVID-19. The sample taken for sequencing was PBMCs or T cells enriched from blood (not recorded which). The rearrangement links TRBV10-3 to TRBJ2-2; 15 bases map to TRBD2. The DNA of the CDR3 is TGTGCCATCAGTGAGCTTATGGGACTAGCGGGAGGCACCGGGGAGCTGTTTTTT. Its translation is CAISELMGLAGGTGELFF.